A single sample gave rise to the 5 T cell receptor beta chains below, sequenced in a study of memory CD4+ T cells and cytomegalovirus serostatus. Single viable CD3+CD4+CD8-CD45RO+ cells were sorted as the memory CD4+ T cells. Only in-frame clones appear in the TCRdb table, and some are missing; sequencing was by immunoSEQ multiplex PCR. The repertoire holds about 40,000 clones, with 70% to 80% as singletons. The sequencing sample was made of memory CD4+ T cells from blood. The receptors stem from an adult in good health and CMV-seronegative.

The chain has TRBV5-4 and TRBJ1-2; 9 bases are shared with TRBD1. Germline-derived CDR1 and CDR2 are SGHNT and YYREEE (reference sequence). This CDR3 has 15 amino acids. V lost 4 bases, J lost 2 bases, and 6 bases stayed unmatched. The CDR3 sequence is CASSGRDRVNYGYTF. CDR3 DNA: TGTGCCAGCAGCGGCCGGGACAGGGTGAACTATGGCTACACCTTC. The complete variable domain, with remaining parts taken from reference TRBV5-4 and TRBJ1-2, reads ETGVTQSPTHLIKTRGQQVTLRCSSQSGHNTVSWYQQALGQGPQFIFQYYREEENGRGNFPPRFSGLQFPNYSSELNVNALELDDSALYLCASSGRDRVNYGYTFGSGTRLTVV.

This chain joins TRBV7-7 and TRBJ2-3; 8 nucleotides match TRBD2. The CDR3 length is 15 residues. Germline loops: CDR1 SSHAT, CDR2 FNYEAQ (reference sequence). The trim removed 5 bases at V and 4 bases at J, leaving 8 bases unmatched. CDR3 DNA sequence: TGTGCCAGCAGCGTAAGGCCGGGGGGGGCAGATACGCAGTATTTT. Amino acid sequence: CASSVRPGGADTQYF.

This clone was observed a few times. V and J are TRBV2 and TRBJ1-5; D may be TRBD1 (5 bases). Germline V CDR1 and CDR2: SNHLY, FYNNEI. The CDR3 is made up of 14 amino acids. V lost 6 bases, J lost 4 bases, and 13 bases lay in between. The CDR3 DNA reads TGTGCCAGCAGAACAGGTCTACAGAATCAGCCCCAGCATTTT. Its protein product is CASRTGLQNQPQHF.

This sequence joins TRBV6-6 and TRBJ1-1, with D perhaps matching TRBD1 (6 bases). Trimming removed 2 bases at V and 1 base at J, with 8 bases between. The CDR3 is 14 residues long. Germline CDR1 is MNHNY and CDR2 is SVGAGI (reference sequence). CDR3 residues: CASSYQGQNTEAFF. DNA for the CDR3: TGTGCCAGCAGTTACCAGGGACAGAACACTGAAGCTTTCTTT.

The gene calls are TRBV12-5 and TRBJ1-2; D not certain. CDR1 and CDR2 (germline): LGHNT, FRNRAP. The germline V and J ends were trimmed by 6 bases and 0 bases, with 14 bases remaining between them. This CDR3 contains 15 residues. For the CDR3, the DNA is TGTGCTAGTGGAAGTGCACCGATTACTAACTATGGCTACACCTTC. It encodes CASGSAPITNYGYTF.